This T cell receptor beta chain was profiled in a study of blood T cell repertoires in COVID-19. On the study more broadly: The United States, Italy and Spain supplied acute and convalescent COVID-19 samples. The analysed material was cDNA or gDNA that came from T cells, B-cell-depleted T cells, or PBMCs.

Profiling relied on immunoSEQ multiplex PCR, and the TCRdb table lists in-frame clones only, not all of them. The sample holds 60,000 or so clones, more than 75% seen once. Germline values: CDR1 SGHNT, CDR2 YYREEE (reference sequence). V shed 1 base, J shed 4 bases, and the junction held 4 bases outside the gene matches. The CDR3 consists of 14 residues. The J gene is TRBJ2-5, the V gene TRBV5-4; TRBD1 matches 7 bases. Sequencing used peripheral blood. This clonotype was sampled from a human donor in a cohort sampled during active COVID-19. The CDR3, as DNA: TGTGCCAGCAGCTTGTCAGGGGGACGAGAGACCCAGTACTTC. Its translation: CASSLSGGRETQYF.